The 16 T cell receptor beta chains given below trace back to one sample, sequenced in a study of blood T cell repertoires in COVID-19. Produced via immunoSEQ multiplex PCR; TCRdb's table is partial and in-frame only. The sample has around 290,000 clones; roughly 91% are singletons. The sequencing sample was made of PBMCs or T cells enriched from blood (not recorded which). The receptors originated from a woman in her sixties or seventies in a cohort exposed to, infected with or recovered from COVID-19 (not recorded which).

This sequence joins TRBV27 and TRBJ2-3, with no clear D. The V and J ends lost 7 bases and 2 bases respectively, with 13 bases between them. Germline assignment: CDR1 MNHEY and CDR2 SMNVEV (reference sequence). This CDR3 has 14 residues. The CDR3 region is CASTLTPSTDTQYF. Here the CDR3 DNA reads TGTGCCAGCACCCTCACACCTTCCACAGATACGCAGTATTTT.

The V call is TRBV24-1, the J call TRBJ2-1; 16 bases agree with TRBD2. The germline V gene has CDR1 KGHDR and CDR2 SFDVKD. This CDR3 spans 16 amino acids. Losses at the gene ends were 4 bases for V and 8 bases for J; bases not matched to a gene: 4. This CDR3 reads CATSEGGLAGGYEQFF. In DNA form, the CDR3 reads TGTGCCACCAGTGAGGGGGGACTAGCGGGAGGGTATGAGCAGTTCTTC.

This rearrangement joins TRBV12-3 or TRBV12-4 to TRBJ1-1; no clear D. The CDR3 runs to 13 residues. Between the trimmed V and J ends, which lost 2 bases and 7 bases, there was a span of 11 bases. The CDR3 reads CASSLNGRSEAFF. The CDR3 DNA sequence: TGTGCCAGCAGTTTAAACGGGAGGAGTGAAGCTTTCTTT.

This clone has only a few counts. V and J are TRBV6-5 and TRBJ2-3; the D is unclear. V lost 8 bases to trimming and J lost 0 bases, with 12 bases between them. CDR3 length equals 14 residues. Germline assignment: CDR1 MNHEY and CDR2 SVGAGI. CDR3 DNA: TGTGCCAGCTCCTGGCGGTCTAGCACAGATACGCAGTATTTT. Its protein is CASSWRSSTDTQYF.

The chain is built from TRBV4-1 and TRBJ1-5, with D hard to call. Trimming removed 4 bases from V and 4 bases from J, with 14 bases in between. Germline values: CDR1 MGHRA, CDR2 YSYEKL. This CDR3 has 15 amino acids. CDR3 amino acids: CASSPWRGINQPQHF. The CDR3 nucleotides are TGCGCCAGCAGCCCGTGGCGCGGGATAAATCAGCCCCAGCATTTT.

The rearrangement uses TRBV3-1 (or the pseudogene TRBV3-2) and TRBJ2-7, with D maybe TRBD1 (7 bases). Trimming removed 4 bases at V and 2 bases at J, with 15 bases between. The germline CDR1 and CDR2 sequences are LGHDT and YNNKEL (reference sequence). The CDR3 totals 15 residues. CDR3 bases: TGTGCCAGCAGCCGGAGGGACAGACCAGCCTACGAGCAGTACTTC. It is translated as CASSRRDRPAYEQYF.

The chain uses TRBV5-1 and TRBJ2-7, with 9 nucleotides matching TRBD2. CDR1 is SGHRS, CDR2 YFSETQ, per germline. V gave up 5 bases and J gave up 2 bases; unmatched junction bases: 8. The CDR3 totals 15 residues. CDR3 region: CASRQAGGHTYEQYF. The DNA for the CDR3 is TGCGCCAGCAGACAAGCGGGAGGCCACACCTACGAGCAGTACTTC.

The V call is TRBV2, the J call TRBJ2-3; tentatively, D is TRBD2 (5 bases). V was clipped by 3 bases and J by 4 bases, with 11 bases between them. Germline V gives CDR1 SNHLY, CDR2 FYNNEI. The CDR3 length is 14 residues. CDR3 sequence reads: CASSEGRGPDTQYF. CDR3 bases: TGTGCCAGCAGTGAGGGAAGAGGGCCAGATACGCAGTATTTT.

The chain links TRBV28 to TRBJ2-1, with TRBD2 matching over 7 bases. CDR1 is MDHEN, CDR2 SYDVKM, per germline. CDR3 length: 16 amino acids. V was clipped by 3 bases and J by 4 bases; unmatched bases: 9. In nucleotides, the CDR3 is TGTGCCAGCAGTTTCGCGCTAGCGGTTGAATACAATGAGCAGTTCTTC. Translated: CASSFALAVEYNEQFF.

The chain employs TRBV7-2 and TRBJ1-2; D unresolved. The V gene's germline CDR1 is SGHTA and CDR2 FQGNSA. The CDR3 length is 15 residues. Trimming pared 6 bases from V and 2 bases from J, leaving 16 bases between. The CDR3: CASRRTRGLNYGYTF. The CDR3 region has the DNA TGTGCCAGCAGGCGCACCCGGGGTCTAAACTATGGCTACACCTTC.

V and J are TRBV11-1 and TRBJ2-5, with D possibly TRBD1 on 6 matching bases. Between the trimmed V and J ends, which lost 5 bases and 1 base, there was a span of 17 bases. The V gene's germline CDR1 is SGHAT and CDR2 FQDESV (reference sequence). This CDR3 is 16 amino acids long. CDR3 protein: CASSERQVNTQETQYF. CDR3 nucleotide sequence: TGTGCCAGCAGCGAACGACAGGTTAATACCCAAGAGACCCAGTACTTC. The variable domain in full, completed from reference TRBV11-1 and TRBJ2-5, reads EAEVAQSPRYKITEKSQAVAFWCDPISGHATLYWYRQILGQGPELLVQFQDESVVDDSQLPKDRFSAERLKGVDSTLKIQPAELGDSAMYLCASSERQVNTQETQYFGPGTRLLVL.

The chain employs TRBV4-1 and TRBJ2-7; TRBD1 is a possible D gene (6 bases). The CDR3 contains 13 residues. CDR1 MGHRA and CDR2 YSYEKL come from the germline V gene. V gave up 2 bases and J gave up 4 bases, with 9 bases separating them. The CDR3 loop reads CASSQQGNYEQYF. CDR3 sequence (DNA): TGCGCCAGCAGCCAACAGGGGAATTACGAGCAGTACTTC.

In its sample, this clone was seen a few times. The chain has TRBV19 and TRBJ1-1, with D perhaps TRBD1 (6 bases). The length of the CDR3 is 14 residues. Trimming pared 4 bases from V and 5 bases from J, leaving 14 bases between. Germline assignment: CDR1 LNHDA and CDR2 SQIVND (reference sequence). The CDR3 loop is CASSRFIGGTEAFF. The CDR3 DNA follows: TGTGCCAGTAGTAGATTTATAGGGGGAACTGAAGCTTTCTTT.

The J gene is TRBJ1-5, the V gene TRBV2, with TRBD1 matching over 7 bases. The germline V gene encodes CDR1 SNHLY and CDR2 FYNNEI. V lost 7 bases to trimming and J lost 7 bases; unmatched junction nucleotides: 7. The CDR3 covers 13 residues. CDR3 residues: CASKRAGGQPQHF. The CDR3 DNA follows: TGTGCCAGCAAGCGGGCAGGGGGACAGCCCCAGCATTTT.

The rearrangement uses TRBV20-1 and TRBJ2-3; 9 bases are shared with TRBD2. Germline V gene data show CDR1 as DFQATT and CDR2 as SNEGSKA (reference sequence). This CDR3 contains 14 residues. The J segment lost 8 bases and the V segment lost 3 bases, leaving 9 bases of the junction unmatched. The CDR3 here is CSASPPTSGGTQYF. CDR3 in DNA: TGCAGTGCTAGTCCCCCGACTAGCGGCGGTACGCAGTATTTT.

This clone was observed a single time. The gene calls are TRBV9 and TRBJ1-1; 7 positions agree with TRBD1. J lost 1 base, V lost 1 base, and 1 base had no gene match. Germline V CDR1 and CDR2: SGDLS, YYNGEE. The CDR3 is 14 amino acids. The CDR3 DNA follows: TGTGCCAGCAGCGTAAGACAGGGGAACACTGAAGCTTTCTTT. As protein: CASSVRQGNTEAFF.